The clone carrying this T cell receptor (beta chain) was seen more than once but under ten times. This entry is derived from a study of T cells in Graves' hyperthyroidism and ophthalmopathy. Amplification of TCR beta CDR3 regions was performed using RNA transcripts as template. HTBI primers were employed in a first-round RT-PCR of the TCR CDR3. TCRdb reanalysed the multiplex PCR reads using MiXCR and keeps one entry per CDR3 protein. The data show fewer than 300,000 distinct CDR3 sequences, about 16% seen once. The clonotype comes from a woman between 45 and 65 years old with Graves' hyperthyroidism that later progressed to Graves' ophthalmopathy. The sample comprised blood.

For the CDR3, the DNA is TGTGCCAGCAGTTTACAGCAGAATTACGAGCAGTACTTC. Residues: CASSLQQNYEQYF. The rearrangement joins TRBV27 to TRBJ2-7; D call uncertain. The CDR3 is made up of 13 amino acids. Germline V CDR1 and CDR2: MNHEY, SMNVEV (reference sequence). V was trimmed by 2 bases and J by 4 bases, leaving 9 bases between them.